This paragraph reports one T cell receptor (beta chain). Its antigen remains unidentified. The germline V gene encodes CDR1 DFQATT and CDR2 SNEGSKA (reference sequence). Trimming took 6 bases from V and 10 from J, leaving 21 bases between them. This CDR3 has 13 amino acids. This entry belongs to a study of T cell repertoires in cytomegalovirus infection. Across the study: CMV epitopes that were recently identified and HLA-C-restricted were used alongside well-studied HLA-B-restricted ones. A matching HLA type, together with CMV infection, was signaled by public TCR beta signatures.

TCRdb reprocessed the reads with MiXCR, giving one entry per CDR3 protein. The sample consists of 640,000 or so distinct CDR3 sequences, around 35% of them appearing once. Study-level points and caveats: CMV-specific TCR beta clonotypes restricted by HLA-C were the ones dominating the ex vivo response. The cumulative frequency of public TCR beta families identified carriers of CMV plus the relevant HLA.

The receptor was isolated from a human donor in good health (CMV status not recorded). Some clones in this sample may be carry-over from other donors' samples. Material: cultured PBMCs, obtained from culture after CMV antigen stimulation. This chain uses TRBV20-1 with TRBJ1-1; D may be TRBD1 (6 bases). CDR3 amino acids: CSAPTGAGGGAFF. The CDR3 DNA is TGCAGTGCCCCGACTGGGGCGGGAGGGGGAGCTTTCTTT.